These 15 T cell receptor beta chains came from one sample sequenced in a study of Graves' ophthalmopathy and Graves' hyperthyroidism. Amplification from RNA transcripts yielded the TCR beta CDR3 regions. A first-round RT-PCR used HTBI primers, followed by a second-round multiplex PCR. TCRdb re-called the multiplex PCR reads with MiXCR, one entry per CDR3 protein. The sample has almost 400,000 distinct CDR3 sequences; about 17% are singletons. The source material was peripheral blood. These receptors all come from a woman between 18 and 30 years old with Graves' ophthalmopathy.

This clonotype appeared a single time. This chain uses TRBV6-2 or TRBV6-3 with TRBJ2-7; D is unclear. The germline V and J ends were trimmed by 4 bases and 2 bases, with 9 bases remaining between them. Looked up from germline, CDR1 is MNHEY and CDR2 is SVGEGT. The CDR3 spans 13 residues. The CDR3: CASSSPSTYEQYF. CDR3 nucleotide sequence: TGTGCCAGCAGTTCGCCATCCACCTACGAGCAGTACTTC.

This clonotype has ten or more counts. The chain couples TRBV28 to TRBJ1-6; tentative D call: TRBD1 (6 bases). The V and J ends lost 3 bases and 13 bases respectively, with 16 bases between them. The CDR3 contains 14 residues. The germline V gene has CDR1 MDHEN and CDR2 SYDVKM. CDR3: CASSFQGTVAPLHF. The CDR3 nucleotides are TGTGCCAGCAGTTTTCAGGGGACGGTGGCGCCCCTCCACTTT.

This clonotype came up many times. Relative to the germline gene, one junction end is altered; a read error may explain this. The CDR3 DNA sequence: TGTGTCACCAGCAGAGATAGGTGGCAGCCCCAGCATTTT. It codes for CVTSRDRWQPQHF. The V and J genes are TRBV15 and TRBJ1-5; no reliable D call. Per germline, CDR1 LNHNV and CDR2 YYDKDF (reference sequence). The CDR3 totals 13 residues. The whole variable domain, filled in from reference TRBV15 and TRBJ1-5, reads DAMVIQNPRYQVTQFGKPVTLSCSQTLNHNVMYWYQQKSSQAPKLLFHYYDKDFNNEADTPDNFQSRRPNTSFCFLDIRSPGLGDTAMYLCVTSRDRWQPQHFGDGTRLSIL.

The rearrangement uses TRBV6-5 and TRBJ1-1; possible D gene TRBD1, 5 bases. The V gene's germline CDR1 is MNHEY and CDR2 SVGAGI. The CDR3 is 14 residues long. V dropped 2 bases and J dropped 5 bases, with 12 bases sitting between them. The CDR3 spells CASSYGREGTEAFF. DNA for the CDR3: TGTGCCAGCAGTTACGGGAGGGAGGGGACTGAAGCTTTCTTT.

This clonotype was picked up many times. One junction end does not reproduce the germline sequence, and a read error may be involved. The J gene is TRBJ1-2, the V gene TRBV5-6; 10 nucleotides line up with TRBD1. The CDR3 spans 14 residues. Germline values: CDR1 SGHDT, CDR2 YYEEEE. CDR3 residues: CASSGRTGGFGHTF. The DNA for the CDR3 is TGTGCCAGCAGCGGTCGGACAGGGGGTTTTGGCCACACCTTC.

The rearrangement joins TRBV3-1 to TRBJ2-7, with D possibly matching TRBD1 (6 bases). From germline, CDR1 is LGHDT and CDR2 YNNKEL (reference sequence). This CDR3 spans 16 amino acids. Trimming cost V 0 bases and J 2 bases, with 14 bases left between them. The CDR3 protein is CASSQEQGISAYEQYF. The CDR3 DNA follows: TGTGCCAGCAGCCAAGAACAGGGAATTTCTGCCTACGAGCAGTACTTC.

The chain has TRBV28 and TRBJ2-2, with 8 bases matching TRBD1. Germline V CDR1 and CDR2: MDHEN, SYDVKM. The CDR3 sequence is 16 residues long. After removal of 6 bases from V and 2 bases from J, the junction contained 8 bases not matched to a gene. The CDR3 DNA follows: TGTGCCAGCAGACCTGACAGGGGAGGTAACACCGGGGAGCTGTTTTTT. Translation gives CASRPDRGGNTGELFF.

This chain joins TRBV28 and TRBJ1-1; the match to TRBD1 covers 7 bases. V lost 2 bases and J lost 10; bases outside the gene matches: 10. The CDR3 covers 14 residues. Germline V CDR1 and CDR2: MDHEN, SYDVKM. The CDR3 DNA sequence: TGTGCCAGCAGTTTAGAAGACAGGGCGGGGAGAGCTTTCTTT. Amino acids: CASSLEDRAGRAFF.

The sample holds many counts of this clonotype. J is TRBJ2-5 and V is TRBV20-1; D is unresolved. There are 10 residues in the CDR3. The germline CDR1 and CDR2 sequences are DFQATT and SNEGSKA (reference sequence). Here the CDR3 DNA reads TGCTCTGGATACGGAGAGACCCAGTACTTC. It specifies CSGYGETQYF.

This clonotype came up many times. V usage is TRBV28 and J usage is TRBJ2-7; D may be TRBD1 or TRBD2 (7 bases each). The V and J ends lost 4 bases and 2 bases respectively, with 18 bases between them. The CDR3 runs to 16 residues. In germline, CDR1 is MDHEN, CDR2 SYDVKM. The CDR3 region has the DNA TGTGCCAGCAGTTACTCAGGGGGGGGAGGGCCCTACGAGCAGTACTTC. It specifies CASSYSGGGGPYEQYF.

The chain carries TRBV19 and TRBJ1-6; D not certain. Germline-derived CDR1 and CDR2 are LNHDA and SQIVND (reference sequence). V was trimmed by 0 bases and J by 4 bases, leaving 10 bases between them. CDR3 length: 16 residues. The CDR3 sequence: CASSIDDGIYNSPLHF. The CDR3 region has the DNA TGTGCCAGTAGTATAGACGACGGAATTTATAATTCACCCCTCCACTTT.

This clonotype occurred many times. The chain employs TRBV12-3 or TRBV12-4 and TRBJ2-2; D possibly corresponds to TRBD1 (5 bases). V was shortened by 6 bases and J by 0 bases, with 17 bases between the two germline ends. The CDR3 contains 17 residues. The CDR3 spells CASSLAGLLANTGELFF. The CDR3 bases are TGTGCCAGCAGCCTCGCAGGGCTACTCGCGAACACCGGGGAGCTGTTTTTT.

V gene TRBV24-1 combines with J gene TRBJ2-7; D possibly matches TRBD1 or TRBD2 (7 bases each). Germline CDR1 and CDR2: KGHDR and SFDVKD. CDR3 length equals 15 residues. V dropped 3 bases and J dropped 7 bases, with 18 bases sitting between them. The CDR3 spells CATSDPGTAAGEQYF. In DNA form, the CDR3 reads TGTGCCACCAGTGATCCCGGGACAGCAGCGGGAGAGCAGTACTTC.

At least ten counts were recorded for this clonotype. This chain links TRBV28 with TRBJ2-7; possibly TRBD1 or TRBD2 for D (5 bases each). Germline V lookup: CDR1 MDHEN, CDR2 SYDVKM. V gave up 6 bases and J gave up 7 bases, with 22 bases separating them. The CDR3 runs to 15 residues. The CDR3 coding sequence is TGTGCCAGCAGCCGCCGGGGCGGTAACGAGGCGGAGCAGTACTTC. Translating gives CASSRRGGNEAEQYF.

This clonotype was recorded many times. The J gene is TRBJ2-2, the V gene TRBV6-2 or TRBV6-3; either TRBD1 or TRBD2 may fit D (5 bases each). The CDR3 is made up of 13 amino acids. Trimming stripped 2 bases from V and 7 bases from J, with 8 bases between. Germline CDR1 is MNHEY and CDR2 is SVGEGT. The CDR3 sequence: CASSYGGGGELFF. CDR3 nucleotide sequence: TGTGCCAGCAGTTACGGGGGTGGCGGGGAGCTGTTTTTT.